This TCR beta chain comes out of a study of radiation and T cells in renal cell carcinoma. Notes on the study in general: In blood, top tumor clones expanded by 2 weeks, shrinking by 4.

Clones were sequenced by immunoSEQ multiplex PCR, and TCRdb holds only the in-frame ones, with some missing. The sample includes approximately 100,000 clones, about 86% of them seen just once. Time point described: baseline pretreatment blood. Described treatment: 15 Gy SBRT to primary tumor, nephrectomy 4 weeks later. After SBRT, blood was collected at 2 and 4 weeks, plus baseline. Comments on this clone: As yet, its antigen is unknown.

V was pared by 2 bases and J by 4 bases, with 17 bases between. Germline assignment: CDR1 LNHNV and CDR2 YYDKDF (reference sequence). There are 16 residues in the CDR3. This TCR was sampled from a man between 50 and 59 years old with renal cell carcinoma. This chain links TRBV15 with TRBJ1-2, with D possibly TRBD1 on 5 matching bases. Here the sequenced sample was blood, taken from a patient whose treatment included radiotherapy and nephrectomy. The CDR3 DNA follows: TGTGCCACCAGCAGAACCAGGGAGGGTCGGGTCTATGGCTACACCTTC. Protein sequence: CATSRTREGRVYGYTF.